These 15 T cell receptor beta chains share one sample of origin, sequenced in a study of regulatory T cells in long-lasting Graves disease. Time point indicated: persistent/refractory GD, antithyroid drugs over 5 years with positive TRAb. Researchers made the TCR library from RNA that was extracted from PBMCs. In building TCR beta libraries, iRepertoire HTBI primers were used together with Arm-PCR of CDR3 regions. TCRdb passed the multiplex PCR reads through MiXCR, listing each CDR3 protein once. The sample has roughly 450,000 distinct CDR3 sequences; around 20% are singletons. The source was peripheral blood mononuclear cells (PBMCs), collected when the disease was refractory, from a patient treated with antithyroid drugs. The receptor set was obtained from a female donor with Graves disease.

This clonotype was seen many times. The chain employs TRBV28 and TRBJ1-5; no clear D. V lost 3 bases to trimming and J lost 2 bases, with 11 bases between them. Germline lookup yields CDR1 MDHEN and CDR2 SYDVKM. The CDR3 is 15 amino acids. The CDR3 is CASSLAGPGNQPQHF. CDR3 bases: TGTGCCAGCAGTTTGGCCGGTCCTGGCAATCAGCCCCAGCATTTT.

This clonotype was found a few times. V and J are TRBV19 and TRBJ1-5, with TRBD1 as a possible D gene (5 bases). Germline lookup yields CDR1 LNHDA and CDR2 SQIVND (reference sequence). The CDR3 runs to 15 residues. V was pared by 9 bases and J by 6 bases, with 21 bases between. The CDR3 region is CASGDLPQGGQPQHF. CDR3 bases: TGTGCCAGCGGGGACTTACCCCAGGGAGGTCAGCCCCAGCATTTT.

This chain connects TRBV28 to TRBJ2-5; 10 bases align to TRBD2. The V and J ends lost 4 bases and 6 bases, in that order; junction bases with no gene match: 8. Germline values: CDR1 MDHEN, CDR2 SYDVKM. CDR3 length: 15 amino acids. In DNA, the CDR3 is TGTGCCAGCAGTTGGGGGCTAGCGGGGGCCCAGACCCAGTACTTC. Its protein product is CASSWGLAGAQTQYF.

In this sample, this clonotype turned up many times. The rearrangement links TRBV6-1 to TRBJ1-6; the D gene is possibly TRBD1 (6 bases). Germline CDR1 is MNHNS and CDR2 is SASEGT. This CDR3 is 15 amino acids long. V shed 5 bases and J shed 6 bases, with 14 bases lying between them. The CDR3 region is CASSPGAGLNSPLHF. CDR3 coding DNA: TGTGCCAGCAGTCCGGGGGCAGGGCTTAATTCACCCCTCCACTTT.

This chain connects TRBV3-1 to TRBJ2-1; D might be TRBD1 or TRBD2, each matching 6 bases. CDR1 is LGHDT and CDR2 is YNNKEL in the germline V gene (reference sequence). This CDR3 has 14 residues. V lost 1 base and J 10 bases, leaving 14 bases between the germline ends. The CDR3 region is CASSQVGGMGEQFF. CDR3 in DNA: TGTGCCAGCAGCCAAGTAGGGGGGATGGGGGAGCAGTTCTTC.

The sample holds many counts of this clonotype. This rearrangement joins TRBV11-1 to TRBJ2-7, with D perhaps TRBD2 (5 bases). From germline, CDR1 is SGHAT and CDR2 FQDESV (reference sequence). The CDR3 totals 13 residues. V lost 1 base, J lost 4 bases, and 8 bases lay in between. The CDR3 DNA is TGTGCCAGCAGCTTAGAGGCGGGTTACGAGCAGTACTTC. This translates into CASSLEAGYEQYF.

This clonotype was recorded at least ten times. V usage is TRBV28 and J usage is TRBJ1-1, with D unresolved. CDR1 is MDHEN and CDR2 is SYDVKM in the germline V gene. Between the trimmed V and J ends, which lost 4 bases and 6 bases, there was a span of 21 bases. The CDR3 contains 16 residues. The CDR3 DNA reads as TGTGCCAGCAGTTCCACCTCTCGTCTCCCGGATCCTGAAGCTTTCTTT. Its protein product is CASSSTSRLPDPEAFF.

This chain joins TRBV5-1 and TRBJ2-7; D perhaps matches TRBD1 (7 bases). CDR3 length: 18 residues. CDR1 is SGHRS and CDR2 is YFSETQ in the germline V gene. V shed 0 bases and J shed 2 bases, with 21 bases lying between them. The CDR3 region is CASSLDSSPGGLPYEQYF. The CDR3 DNA sequence: TGCGCCAGCAGCTTGGATTCCTCTCCAGGGGGACTTCCCTACGAGCAGTACTTC.

The J gene is TRBJ1-1, the V gene TRBV29-1; possibly TRBD1 for D (6 bases). Trimming left V 7 bases short and J 0 bases short, with 18 bases between. This CDR3 comprises 15 residues. Germline assignment: CDR1 SQVTM and CDR2 ANQGSEA. CDR3 DNA sequence: TGCAGCGGCACTCGCGGGGGGCTAATGAACACTGAAGCTTTCTTT. Translating it yields CSGTRGGLMNTEAFF.

Only one count was recorded for this clonotype. This chain connects TRBV28 to TRBJ2-3, with 7 bases fitting TRBD1. Matching the DNA end better, TRBJ1-5 makes the J call doubtful. Germline V lookup: CDR1 MDHEN, CDR2 SYDVKM. There are 16 residues in the CDR3. The CDR3 region has the DNA TGTGCCAGCAGTTCTCCCGGGACAGCAAGCACAGATACGCAGCATTTT. Translation gives CASSSPGTASTDTQHF.

This clonotype was detected ten times or more. This sequence joins TRBV28 and TRBJ2-4; 7 nucleotides line up with TRBD1. Germline CDR1 and CDR2: MDHEN and SYDVKM. Trimming at V came to 9 bases and at J to 1 base, leaving 12 bases not matched to a gene. The CDR3 runs 16 residues. DNA of the CDR3: TGTGCCAGTTACAGGGGCAGGCTCTCTGCCAAAAACATTCAGTACTTC. This codes for CASYRGRLSAKNIQYF.

The rearrangement uses TRBV20-1 and TRBJ2-3; D is ambiguous. Germline lookup yields CDR1 DFQATT and CDR2 SNEGSKA (reference sequence). The length of the CDR3 is 15 residues. V dropped 0 bases and J dropped 2 bases, with 12 bases sitting between them. CDR3 DNA sequence: TGCAGTGCTAGAGAGGCACAAAAAATCACAGATACGCAGTATTTT. It specifies CSAREAQKITDTQYF.

This clonotype was seen a handful of times. The rearrangement joins TRBV6-5 to TRBJ2-7; D may be TRBD2 (6 bases). V was cut by 0 bases and J by 2 bases, with 14 bases left in between. Germline-derived CDR1 and CDR2 are MNHEY and SVGAGI. The CDR3 is 16 amino acids. The DNA for the CDR3 is TGTGCCAGCAGTTACTCGCTATGGGAGGATACCTACGAGCAGTACTTC. Its protein is CASSYSLWEDTYEQYF.

This clonotype has only a few counts. This rearrangement joins TRBV4-3 to TRBJ1-1; maybe TRBD1 (5 bases). Germline CDR1 LGHNA, CDR2 YSLEER. With 1 base removed from V and 1 base from J, the gap between germline ends came to 7 bases. There are 14 residues in the CDR3. The CDR3 here is CASSQVGQNTEAFF. CDR3 DNA: TGCGCCAGCAGCCAAGTGGGGCAGAACACTGAAGCTTTCTTT.

This clonotype came up a few times. The chain recombines TRBV7-9 with TRBJ1-1; no clear D gene. CDR1 and CDR2 (germline): SEHNR, FQNEAQ (reference sequence). Trimming removed 7 bases from V and 0 bases from J, with 21 bases in between. This CDR3 has 17 amino acids. The DNA for the CDR3 is TGTGCCAGCACTTCTTATCGCAGGCGAAACATGAACACTGAAGCTTTCTTT. It codes for CASTSYRRRNMNTEAFF.